Below, 28 T cell receptor beta chains from the same sample are listed, as sequenced in a study of T-cell reconstitution after alpha-beta-depleted transplantation in children. This sample's TCRbeta library carried unique molecular identifier barcodes. Using its own MiXCR run on the PCR reads, TCRdb lists one record per CDR3 protein. The data contain 90,000 to 100,000 distinct CDR3 sequences, less than 25% of them seen just once; the ten biggest clones take up around a fifth. Sequencing was performed on PBMCs, taken before TCRalphabeta/CD19-depleted stem cell transplant. These receptor sequences come from a boy between 2 and 10 years old with acute lymphoblastic leukemia, due to receive a stem cell transplant.

This CDR3 reads CASSLGSPGEFAFF. CDR3 bases: TGTGCCAGCAGTTTGGGAAGCCCCGGCGAGTTCGCTTTCTTT. V and J are TRBV6-2 or TRBV6-3 and TRBJ1-1; D uncertain. Trimming shortened V by 4 bases and J by 11 bases, and 20 bases separated the two germline ends. Germline values: CDR1 MNHEY, CDR2 SVGEGT. The length of the CDR3 is 14 residues.

Details on this clonotype: A much larger clonotype is one base distant, so this may be a read error. The gene calls are TRBV9 and TRBJ2-1; a weak D match, TRBD2 (5 bases). The CDR3 extends over 16 amino acids. CDR1 and CDR2 (germline): SGDLS, YYNGEE. With 0 bases removed from V and 1 base from J, the gap between germline ends came to 11 bases. CDR3 protein: CASSVGAGQSYNEQFF. CDR3 DNA: TGTGCCAGCAGCGTAGGCGCGGGTCAATCCTACAATGAGCAGTTCTTC.

Points on this clonotype: One end of the junction varies from germline; a read error may be responsible. The rearrangement uses TRBV5-5 and TRBJ2-1; D is unclear. CDR3 length: 13 amino acids. CDR1 is SGHKS, CDR2 YYEKEE, per germline (reference sequence). In DNA, the CDR3 is TGTGCCAGCAGCTTGGGCTCAGACAATGAGCAGTCCTTC. Its protein is CASSLGSDNEQSF.

This clonotype was detected only a few times. The J gene is TRBJ2-3, the V gene TRBV2; the D gene is possibly TRBD1 (6 bases). Per the germline V gene, CDR1 is SNHLY and CDR2 is FYNNEI. V was trimmed by 6 bases and J by 9 bases, leaving 13 bases between them. There are 12 residues in the CDR3. The CDR3 protein is CASRQGPPTQYF. The CDR3 bases are TGTGCCAGCAGACAGGGACCCCCGACGCAGTATTTT.

The chain is built from TRBV28 and TRBJ1-5; D perhaps matches TRBD1 (6 bases). V was clipped by 7 bases and J by 9 bases, with 22 bases between them. Germline-derived CDR1 and CDR2 are MDHEN and SYDVKM. The CDR3 covers 15 residues. The CDR3 is CASILGGNSLPPQHF. CDR3 DNA sequence: TGTGCCAGCATACTGGGGGGCAACAGCCTACCGCCCCAGCATTTT. The complete variable domain, with remaining parts taken from reference TRBV28 and TRBJ1-5, reads DVKVTQSSRYLVKRTGEKVFLECVQDMDHENMFWYRQDPGLGLRLIYFSYDVKMKEKGDIPEGYSVSREKKERFSLILESASTNQTSMYLCASILGGNSLPPQHFGDGTRLSIL.

The chain employs TRBV30 and TRBJ2-5; possible D gene TRBD2, 5 bases. Trimming left V 1 base short and J 2 bases short, with 8 bases between. Per the germline V gene, CDR1 is GTSNPN and CDR2 is SVGIG (reference sequence). CDR3 size: 13 residues. CDR3 sequence reads: CAWSGGPQETQYF. In nucleotides, the CDR3 is TGTGCCTGGAGTGGAGGGCCTCAAGAGACCCAGTACTTC.

The sample holds a few counts of this clonotype. This chain links TRBV28 with TRBJ2-5; 8 nucleotides agree with TRBD2. CDR1 is MDHEN and CDR2 is SYDVKM in the germline V gene. This CDR3 is 14 amino acids long. Losses at the gene ends were 6 bases for V and 5 bases for J; bases not matched to a gene: 8. The CDR3: CASRSGGAGETQYF. In DNA form, the CDR3 reads TGTGCCAGCAGGTCCGGGGGGGCAGGGGAGACCCAGTACTTC.

This clonotype came up many times. The rearrangement joins TRBV12-3 or TRBV12-4 to TRBJ2-7; 8 bases fit TRBD2. Unmatched junction bases numbered 11, after V lost 5 bases and J lost 5 bases. The CDR3 spans 15 residues. CDR3 sequence: CASSGEVSGIHEQYF. CDR3 nucleotide sequence: TGTGCCAGCAGTGGGGAGGTTAGCGGGATTCACGAGCAGTACTTC.

V usage is TRBV6-1 and J usage is TRBJ2-1, with D possibly TRBD2 on 6 matching bases. Germline lookup yields CDR1 MNHNS and CDR2 SASEGT. The V gene lost 5 bases and the J gene lost 4 bases, with 15 bases spanning the gap. CDR3 length: 15 amino acids. The CDR3: CASSIAEGQYNEQFF. In DNA form, the CDR3 reads TGTGCCAGCAGTATAGCGGAGGGTCAATACAATGAGCAGTTCTTC.

The genes are TRBV20-1 and TRBJ1-2, with TRBD1 as a possible D gene (6 bases). Germline CDR1 and CDR2: DFQATT and SNEGSKA (reference sequence). The CDR3 covers 14 residues. The V end lost 3 bases, the J end lost 2 bases, and 13 bases lay between the germline ends. The CDR3: CSARGRGANYGYTF. CDR3 in DNA: TGCAGTGCTAGGGGCAGGGGAGCAAACTATGGCTACACCTTC.

This clonotype was picked up a small number of times. The chain uses TRBV3-1 and TRBJ2-1; 9 nucleotides align to TRBD2. CDR3 length: 15 amino acids. Trimming at V came to 4 bases and at J to 4 bases, leaving 5 bases not matched to a gene. Germline assignment: CDR1 LGHDT and CDR2 YNNKEL (reference sequence). The CDR3 sequence is CASSRVLAGYNEQFF. The CDR3 coding sequence is TGTGCCAGCAGCCGGGTACTAGCGGGTTACAATGAGCAGTTCTTC.

This chain connects TRBV28 to TRBJ2-7; 14 bases align to TRBD2. The V gene's germline CDR1 is MDHEN and CDR2 SYDVKM. V lost 6 bases to trimming and J lost 6 bases; unmatched junction nucleotides: 10. CDR3 size: 16 residues. The CDR3 sequence: CASSTEVGLAGAEQYF. The CDR3 DNA reads TGTGCCAGCAGCACGGAGGTGGGACTAGCGGGAGCCGAGCAGTACTTC.

V and J are TRBV24-1 and TRBJ2-1; TRBD2 is a possible D gene (6 bases). V was pared by 1 base and J by 3 bases, with 9 bases between. The CDR3 covers 15 residues. The V gene's germline CDR1 is KGHDR and CDR2 SFDVKD. Here the CDR3 reads CATSDLTEGYNEQFF. In nucleotides, the CDR3 is TGTGCCACCAGTGATTTAACGGAGGGCTACAATGAGCAGTTCTTC.

This clonotype was seen repeatedly, ten times or more. The chain employs TRBV5-1 and TRBJ2-3, with D possibly being TRBD2 (6 bases). The germline V and J ends were trimmed by 6 bases and 5 bases, with 19 bases remaining between them. Germline-derived CDR1 and CDR2 are SGHRS and YFSETQ. The CDR3 spans 15 residues. The CDR3 here is CASNRGAGMLDTQYF. Written as DNA, the CDR3 is TGCGCCAGCAACCGAGGCGCGGGAATGTTAGATACGCAGTATTTT.

The chain links TRBV19 to TRBJ1-1; possibly TRBD1 for D (5 bases). The CDR3 covers 13 residues. Germline assignment: CDR1 LNHDA and CDR2 SQIVND (reference sequence). V was trimmed by 5 bases and J by 4 bases, leaving 11 bases between them. The CDR3: CASSSRDRTEAFF. DNA for the CDR3: TGTGCCAGTAGTTCCAGGGACCGCACTGAAGCTTTCTTT.

There are a few counts of this clonotype. A much more abundant neighbour one base away suggests this may be a read error. V usage is TRBV5-6 and J usage is TRBJ2-5; D assignment may be TRBD1 or TRBD2 (5 bases each). V gave up 2 bases and J gave up 1 base, with 6 bases separating them. The CDR3 is made up of 13 amino acids. The germline V gene has CDR1 SGHDT and CDR2 YYEEEE. For the CDR3, the DNA is TGTGCCAGCAGCTTCGGGGCCCAAGAGACCCAGTACTTC. Translating it yields CASSFGAQETQYF. The full variable domain, with the rest looked up from reference TRBV5-6 and TRBJ2-5, is DAGVTQSPTHLIKTRGQQVTLRCSPKSGHDTVSWYQQALGQGPQFIFQYYEEEERQRGNFPDRFSGHQFPNYSSELNVNALLLGDSALYLCASSFGAQETQYFGPGTRLLVL.

The chain recombines TRBV6-6 with TRBJ1-3; D unresolved. The germline V gene encodes CDR1 MNHNY and CDR2 SVGAGI (reference sequence). V was cut by 6 bases and J by 8 bases, with 14 bases left in between. CDR3 size: 13 residues. In DNA, the CDR3 is TGTGCCAGCAGCCGCGGCTATCAGGACACCATATATTTT. Translation: CASSRGYQDTIYF.

This clonotype was recorded a few times. The chain couples TRBV5-1 to TRBJ2-1, with 12 bases identical to TRBD2. Looked up from germline, CDR1 is SGHRS and CDR2 is YFSETQ. V shed 0 bases, J shed 10 bases, and the junction held 5 bases outside the gene matches. CDR3 size: 15 residues. As DNA, the CDR3 is TGCGCCAGCAGCTTGGCGACTAGCGGGAGTACGGAGCAGTTCTTC. This encodes CASSLATSGSTEQFF.

This clonotype came up a few times. V usage is TRBV20-1 and J usage is TRBJ1-1; TRBD1 matches at 10 bases. The CDR3 has 16 amino acids. J gave up 5 bases and V 3 bases, and 12 bases lay outside the gene matches. CDR1 DFQATT and CDR2 SNEGSKA come from the germline V gene (reference sequence). CDR3 coding DNA: TGCAGTGCTAGTACCGGGACAGGGGATACGGGTACTGAAGCTTTCTTT. Translating it yields CSASTGTGDTGTEAFF.

This chain joins TRBV3-1 and TRBJ2-5; D is possibly TRBD2 (5 bases). The CDR3 length is 15 residues. The V gene's germline CDR1 is LGHDT and CDR2 YNNKEL (reference sequence). V was cut by 4 bases and J by 4 bases, with 16 bases left in between. The DNA of the CDR3 is TGTGCCAGCAGCCGGGCCGCGGAGGCGGGAGAGACCCAGTACTTC. Translating it yields CASSRAAEAGETQYF.

This clonotype was recorded a few times. The chain combines TRBV28 with TRBJ2-3; D is uncertain. V lost 3 bases and J 2 bases, leaving 9 bases between the germline ends. This CDR3 is built from 14 residues. CDR1 is MDHEN, CDR2 SYDVKM, per germline. The CDR3 DNA follows: TGTGCCAGCAGTTTTCCGGCCATCACAGATACGCAGTATTTT. Translated, it gives CASSFPAITDTQYF.

This clonotype appeared a few times. The chain has TRBV12-3 or TRBV12-4 and TRBJ2-7; no reliable D call. The V and J ends lost 6 bases and 7 bases respectively, with 13 bases between them. This CDR3 is built from 12 residues. The DNA for the CDR3 is TGTGCCAGCAGGGACGGTTTGCGGGAGCAGTACTTC. This sequence encodes CASRDGLREQYF.

The chain joins TRBV6-1 to TRBJ2-4, with 7 nucleotides matching TRBD1. Unmatched junction bases numbered 6, after V lost 7 bases and J lost 0 bases. This CDR3 is built from 15 residues. Per the germline V gene, CDR1 is MNHNS and CDR2 is SASEGT. The CDR3 sequence: CASKGQFIAKNIQYF. CDR3 DNA sequence: TGTGCCAGCAAGGGACAGTTTATAGCCAAAAACATTCAGTACTTC.

In its sample, this clonotype was seen a few times. The chain employs TRBV6-5 and TRBJ1-2; TRBD1 matches at 7 bases. The V segment lost 3 bases and the J segment 3 bases; nucleotides outside the gene matches: 4. Per germline, CDR1 MNHEY and CDR2 SVGAGI. The CDR3 is 14 residues long. Here the CDR3 DNA reads TGTGCCAGCAGTTATCGGGACAGCGACTATGGCTACACCTTC. Translating gives CASSYRDSDYGYTF.

The chain uses TRBV5-1 and TRBJ2-7; D uncertain. The germline V gene encodes CDR1 SGHRS and CDR2 YFSETQ. V shed 2 bases and J shed 3 bases, with 12 bases lying between them. CDR3 length equals 14 residues. In DNA, the CDR3 is TGCGCCAGCAGCTTCGACTCTATCGGCTACGAGCAGTACTTC. Amino acid sequence: CASSFDSIGYEQYF.

This clonotype was observed a few times. The rearrangement uses TRBV7-8 and TRBJ2-1, with a weak D call TRBD2 (5 bases). CDR1 and CDR2 (germline): SGHVS, FQNEAQ. Trimming stripped 2 bases from V and 9 bases from J, with 14 bases between. This CDR3 contains 14 residues. As DNA, the CDR3 is TGTGCCAGCAGCTTACAAACCTACCGGGGTGAGCAGTTCTTC. It translates to CASSLQTYRGEQFF. The full variable domain, its missing parts supplied by reference TRBV7-8 and TRBJ2-1, is GAGVSQSPRYKVAKRGQDVALRCDPISGHVSLFWYQQALGQGPEFLTYFQNEAQLDKSGLPSDRFFAERPEGSVSTLKIQRTQQEDSAVYLCASSLQTYRGEQFFGPGTRLTVL.

The genes are TRBV27 and TRBJ2-1; maybe TRBD1 (6 bases). Germline values: CDR1 MNHEY, CDR2 SMNVEV (reference sequence). The CDR3 length is 15 residues. V dropped 6 bases and J dropped 0 bases, with 12 bases sitting between them. The CDR3 is CASSWDTSSYNEQFF. In DNA form, the CDR3 reads TGTGCCAGCAGCTGGGACACTAGCTCCTACAATGAGCAGTTCTTC.

V and J are TRBV29-1 and TRBJ2-7, with D possibly matching TRBD1 (6 bases). The V gene's germline CDR1 is SQVTM and CDR2 ANQGSEA. The CDR3 totals 12 residues. The germline V and J ends were trimmed by 3 bases and 6 bases, with 12 bases remaining between them. The CDR3 nucleotides read TGCAGCGTTGATGTACAGGGCGGCGAGCAGTACTTC. Protein: CSVDVQGGEQYF.